A single sample is the source of the 10 T cell receptor beta chains below, sequenced in a study of T cells after yellow fever vaccination. TCRdb ran MiXCR on the 5' RACE reads and lists one entry per CDR3 protein. The profile covers about 580,000 distinct CDR3 sequences, with less than 20% appearing a single time and roughly 17% taken by the ten largest. The sequences come from PBMCs, collected 4 to 5 days after the first yellow fever vaccination. The receptors originated from a man between 18 and 29 years old who received the YFV17D yellow fever vaccine.

This clonotype was detected a few times. This chain uses TRBV5-1 with TRBJ2-1; D remains unclear. The CDR3 totals 14 residues. The V end lost 2 bases, the J end lost 3 bases, and 9 bases lay between the germline ends. Germline CDR1 and CDR2: SGHRS and YFSETQ. CDR3 nucleotides: TGCGCCAGCAGCTTACAAACTCTCTACAATGAGCAGTTCTTC. Protein sequence: CASSLQTLYNEQFF.

This clonotype was picked up many times. V gene TRBV5-6 combines with J gene TRBJ1-1; 7 bases align to TRBD1. Germline values: CDR1 SGHDT, CDR2 YYEEEE. CDR3 length: 17 residues. V shed 2 bases, J shed 2 bases, and the junction held 12 bases outside the gene matches. The chain's CDR3 is CASSFVSTGTDNTEAFF. In DNA form, the CDR3 reads TGTGCCAGCAGCTTCGTCTCAACCGGGACAGACAACACTGAAGCTTTCTTT.

The rearrangement joins TRBV7-2 to TRBJ1-5; 9 bases fit TRBD1. With V trimmed by 1 base and J by 3 bases, 7 bases remained unmatched. The germline gives CDR1 SGHTA, CDR2 FQGNSA. CDR3 size: 17 residues. The CDR3 spells CASSLGGTGPTNQPQHF. The CDR3 DNA reads as TGTGCCAGCAGCTTAGGTGGGACAGGGCCAACCAATCAGCCCCAGCATTTT.

The count of this clonotype is one. The chain links TRBV19 to TRBJ2-1; possibly TRBD1 for D (6 bases). CDR1 and CDR2 from the germline V gene are LNHDA and SQIVND (reference sequence). The CDR3 consists of 15 residues. V lost 5 bases to trimming and J lost 0 bases, with 11 bases between them. As DNA, the CDR3 is TGTGCCAGTAGTGTCCGGGACATCTCCTACAATGAGCAGTTCTTC. As protein: CASSVRDISYNEQFF. Together with reference TRBV19 and TRBJ2-1, the CDR3 gives the full variable domain: DGGITQSPKYLFRKEGQNVTLSCEQNLNHDAMYWYRQDPGQGLRLIYYSQIVNDFQKGDIAEGYSVSREKKESFPLTVTSAQKNPTAFYLCASSVRDISYNEQFFGPGTRLTVL.

The chain couples TRBV10-1 to TRBJ2-1; the D gene is possibly TRBD1 (6 bases). Germline V lookup: CDR1 WNHNN, CDR2 SYGVQD (reference sequence). The CDR3 loop spans 12 amino acids. Trimming took 0 bases from V and 12 from J, leaving 9 bases between them. CDR3 nucleotides: TGCGCCAGCAGTGAGTCGACGACAGGGCAGTTCTTC. As protein: CASSESTTGQFF.

J is TRBJ1-2 and V is TRBV15; perhaps TRBD1 as D (5 bases). Germline values: CDR1 LNHNV, CDR2 YYDKDF (reference sequence). This CDR3 comprises 14 residues. V was shortened by 0 bases and J by 4 bases, with 9 bases between the two germline ends. CDR3 amino acids: CATSRDRGSYGYTF. DNA for the CDR3: TGTGCCACCAGCAGAGATAGGGGATCCTATGGCTACACCTTC.

This clonotype was seen a handful of times. The chain links TRBV4-1 to TRBJ1-3, with D uncertain. The V gene's germline CDR1 is MGHRA and CDR2 YSYEKL. The CDR3 is 17 residues long. Trimming removed 3 bases at V and 0 bases at J, with 15 bases between. CDR3 sequence: CASSQVSRGNSGNTIYF. The DNA for the CDR3 is TGCGCCAGCAGCCAGGTCTCGCGGGGAAACTCTGGAAACACCATATATTTT.

V and J are TRBV5-1 and TRBJ1-4, with D unresolved. The CDR3 is made up of 13 amino acids. Trimming removed 1 base from V and 8 bases from J, with 9 bases in between. Germline V gives CDR1 SGHRS, CDR2 YFSETQ. The CDR3 protein is CASSLTPEEKLFF. The CDR3, as DNA: TGCGCCAGCAGCTTGACCCCGGAGGAAAAACTGTTTTTT.

The chain has TRBV20-1 and TRBJ1-5, with a tentative D call TRBD1 (6 bases). Germline values: CDR1 DFQATT, CDR2 SNEGSKA (reference sequence). Between the trimmed V and J ends, which lost 3 bases and 2 bases, there was a span of 14 bases. The CDR3 length is 15 residues. Here the CDR3 DNA reads TGCAGTGCTAGGTTTAGGGGGATGGGCAATCAGCCCCAGCATTTT. Translated: CSARFRGMGNQPQHF.

The genes are TRBV7-9 and TRBJ2-5; 10 nucleotides line up with TRBD1. Germline CDR1 is SEHNR and CDR2 is FQNEAQ (reference sequence). Losses at the gene ends were 5 bases for V and 3 bases for J; bases not matched to a gene: 6. This CDR3 contains 15 residues. The CDR3 nucleotides are TGTGCCAGCAGCCGGACAGGGGGGATCGAAGAGACCCAGTACTTC. Amino acid sequence: CASSRTGGIEETQYF.